This TCR beta chain was recorded in a study of identifying expanded T cells in peripheral blood (dated by TCRdb to about 2019). Background for the entire study: Four technical replicates, made by sequencing separate aliquots from the same pool of genomic DNA, were compared pairwise. The research as a whole found: It was expected by the authors that biological variance in healthy repertoires might increase further over much longer intervals, such as months to years. The binomial model flagged approximately 1.3 differentially abundant clones between technical replicates but about 16.4 over approximately 2 weeks and roughly 20 over around four weeks. Across all healthy-donor time intervals, the beta-binomial model significantly lowered both the number of clones called differentially abundant and the false-positive rate. Across all healthy donors, variance in clone template counts between approximately two-week samples was found to increase significantly with total template count.

V and J are truncated by 6 bases and 4 bases respectively, leaving an intervening sequence of 15 bases. Measured from the cysteine to the phenylalanine, the CDR3 is 15 residues long. The sequence is cut down to CDR3 DNA, 45 bases in frame from base 1. Reading the germline V gene (reference sequence) gives CDR1 LNHDA and CDR2 SQIVND. As to this clone: The specificity of this receptor is unknown. Base qualities are not recorded, but no much larger clone differs from it by a single base.

No immune events, such as infections, were documented for the healthy donors during the collection period. To calibrate time-dependent variance in a beta-binomial model of T-cell clone differential abundance, blood repertoires from healthy donors were used as a training cohort. The training cohort included around 10 healthy donors, of whom 3 were female and 7 were male. Donor ages ranged from about 29 to 70 years, with an average of 43 years. Obtained from a commercial supplier, whole blood was collected from each healthy donor at three time points set approximately two weeks apart. Genomic DNA was extracted from unsorted whole blood for immunosequencing. The immunoSEQ Assay, which uses bias-controlled multiplex PCR amplification of genomic DNA, was used to profile TCRbeta CDR3 regions. For the original study's pipeline: To quantify the absolute abundance of each unique TCRbeta CDR3 region, the sequences were collapsed and filtered. Differential abundance was tested with a binomial (Fisher-equivalent) model and with a beta-binomial model adding time-dependent variance fitted from healthy donors. Clones with fewer than 5 combined templates were removed, and a clone was called differentially abundant if the clone's Benjamini-Hochberg FDR was below 0.01. Using the form v = (b*log(k)+a)^2, the beta-binomial variance was modeled as a function of the total template count across the two samples. What TCRdb holds here is the immuneACCESS table cut down to in-frame rearrangements. Part of the clones is not present; checked against another copy, under half of the missing clones reflect an unresolved V gene, and the others are unexplained. V, J and clone size are those of that table, while D and trimming were read from the DNA. The sample table lists approximately 83,000 clones, about 85% of them with a count of one. The top ten clonotypes cover 4.5% of the sample.

The V and J genes are TRBV19 and TRBJ2-2, with the D gene not confidently named. The sample consisted of blood. This clonotype originated in a person aged 18-70 years in good health. The nucleotide sequence reads TGTGCCAGTAGCGAATTCGTCGGTGGCACCGGGGAGCTGTTTTTT. It specifies CASSEFVGGTGELFF. With the portions outside the CDR3 filled from the reference TRBV19 and TRBJ2-2 genes, the complete variable region becomes DGGITQSPKYLFRKEGQNVTLSCEQNLNHDAMYWYRQDPGQGLRLIYYSQIVNDFQKGDIAEGYSVSREKKESFPLTVTSAQKNPTAFYLCASSEFVGGTGELFFGEGSRLTVL.